These 12 T cell receptor beta chains came from one sample sequenced in a study of glioma-infiltrating T cells. Using RNA template, CDR3s of TCR alpha and beta were amplified with iRepertoire arm-PCR. TCRdb ran MiXCR on the multiplex PCR reads and lists one entry per CDR3 protein. Among about 3,900 distinct CDR3 sequences listed, 80% to 95% were seen once. The specimen sequenced was glioma tissue, nonneoplastic brain tissue, or PBMCs (not recorded which). The receptors here all came from a human donor with low-grade glioma or glioblastoma, undergoing nonglioma brain surgery, or in good health (not recorded which).

As concerns this clonotype: This beta chain is a stray read from a library made for alpha chains; its abundance is not meaningful. The CDR3 DNA is TGTGCCAGCAGCCGCTTCGGGGCGGACACTGAAGCTTTCTTT. The encoded protein is CASSRFGADTEAFF. V gene TRBV6-1 combines with J gene TRBJ1-1; TRBD1 is a possible D gene (5 bases). The V and J ends lost 6 bases and 3 bases respectively, with 14 bases between them. From germline, CDR1 is MNHNS and CDR2 SASEGT. The CDR3 runs to 14 residues.

Only one count was recorded for this clonotype. The size of this beta chain means little, since it is a stray read in a library made for alpha chains. The CDR3, as DNA: TGTGCCACCAGCAGGGAGGCAGGGTTCTACGAGCAGTACTTC. This encodes CATSREAGFYEQYF. The chain links TRBV15 to TRBJ2-7; D possibly matches TRBD1 or TRBD2 (5 bases each). Trimming shortened V by 3 bases and J by 3 bases, and 12 bases separated the two germline ends. The CDR3 is 14 amino acids. Germline lookup yields CDR1 LNHNV and CDR2 YYDKDF (reference sequence).

Of note for this clonotype: This beta chain slipped into a library made for alpha chains as a stray read, so its size is not meaningful. The CDR3 loop is CASSQEGNLYQPQHF. The CDR3 DNA is TGCGCCAGCAGCCAAGAGGGCAACCTTTATCAGCCCCAGCATTTT. This chain links TRBV4-3 with TRBJ1-5; D remains unclear. The length of the CDR3 is 15 residues. From germline, CDR1 is LGHNA and CDR2 YSLEER. V lost 0 bases and J lost 5, with 11 bases in between.

On this clonotype: This beta chain appears as a stray read in a library generated for alpha chains; its size is not informative. This chain links TRBV6-2 or TRBV6-3 with TRBJ2-4; D is possibly TRBD1 (7 bases). V gave up 8 bases and J gave up 3 bases, with 11 bases separating them. The length of the CDR3 is 13 residues. Germline CDR1 and CDR2: MNHEY and SVGEGT. Here the CDR3 reads CASRRDSKNIQYF. The CDR3 DNA sequence: TGTGCCAGCCGGAGGGACAGCAAAAACATTCAGTACTTC.

Comments on this clonotype: In a library made to pick up alpha chains, this beta chain is a stray read with a size that means little. The J gene is TRBJ1-2, the V gene TRBV28; TRBD1 might be the D (6 bases). Germline loops: CDR1 MDHEN, CDR2 SYDVKM. The CDR3 contains 15 residues. The V and J ends lost 1 base and 0 bases respectively, with 9 bases between them. Written as DNA, the CDR3 is TGTGCCAGCAGTTTATTCCCAGGGGCTAACTATGGCTACACCTTC. This codes for CASSLFPGANYGYTF.

On this clonotype itself: The library was built for alpha chains, so this beta chain is an off-target read and its size means little. The rearrangement links TRBV27 to TRBJ2-7; 7 bases are a match to TRBD1. Germline trimming cut 4 bases from V and 4 bases from J; bases unmatched to any gene: 7. CDR1 and CDR2 from the germline V gene are MNHEY and SMNVEV (reference sequence). The CDR3 contains 14 residues. The CDR3 bases are TGTGCCAGCAGTTCGACAGGGAGTGGGTACGAGCAGTACTTC. This sequence encodes CASSSTGSGYEQYF.

In its sample, this clonotype was seen once. Found in a library prepared for alpha chains, this beta chain is an off-target read, and its abundance has little meaning. The rearrangement uses TRBV28 and TRBJ1-5, with no clear D. The CDR3 sequence is 15 residues long. Per the germline V gene, CDR1 is MDHEN and CDR2 is SYDVKM. V was pared by 4 bases and J by 0 bases, with 10 bases between. This CDR3 reads CASSSYRRSNQPQHF. CDR3 coding DNA: TGTGCCAGCAGTTCATACAGACGTAGCAATCAGCCCCAGCATTTT.

Turning to this clonotype: As an off-target read in a library built for alpha chains, this beta chain has a frequency of little significance. J is TRBJ2-3 and V is TRBV20-1, with 9 bases that match TRBD1. The V gene end was trimmed by 2 bases and the J gene end by 3 bases; junction bases not matched to a gene: 12. The V gene's germline CDR1 is DFQATT and CDR2 SNEGSKA (reference sequence). The CDR3 is 17 amino acids. In DNA, the CDR3 is TGCAGTGCTAGATCTCCCGTCGGGACAGGGTCGACAGATACGCAGTATTTT. This gives the protein CSARSPVGTGSTDTQYF.

Concerning this clonotype: This beta chain is a stray sequence in a library constructed for alpha chains; its clone size is not meaningful. The V gene is TRBV24-1, the J gene TRBJ2-2; D unclear. V was cut by 1 base and J by 6 bases, with 11 bases left in between. Germline V gene sequence: CDR1 KGHDR, CDR2 SFDVKD. The CDR3 covers 15 residues. The CDR3 sequence is CATSDFWSLAGELFF. CDR3 coding DNA: TGTGCCACCAGTGATTTTTGGTCCCTGGCCGGGGAGCTGTTTTTT.

Points on this clonotype: Being off target in a library aimed at alpha chains, this beta chain has a size of little meaning. The chain couples TRBV6-6 to TRBJ2-7; maybe TRBD1 (5 bases). The CDR3 length is 15 residues. Trimming left V 0 bases short and J 4 bases short, with 13 bases between. Looked up from germline, CDR1 is MNHNY and CDR2 is SVGAGI (reference sequence). CDR3 loop: CASSYSGAASYEQYF. In nucleotides, the CDR3 is TGTGCCAGCAGTTACTCAGGGGCAGCATCGTACGAGCAGTACTTC.

Regarding this clonotype: This beta chain represents an off-target read in a library built for alpha chains; its size is of limited meaning. V gene TRBV6-1 combines with J gene TRBJ1-4; 7 nucleotides align to TRBD1. Losses at the gene ends were 7 bases for V and 5 bases for J; bases not matched to a gene: 7. The CDR3 consists of 14 residues. Germline assignment: CDR1 MNHNS and CDR2 SASEGT. CDR3 in DNA: TGTGCCAGCACCAGACAGGGCGAAAATGAAAAACTGTTTTTT. As protein: CASTRQGENEKLFF.

On this clonotype itself: Because the library targeted alpha chains, this beta chain is an off-target read whose size means little. V is TRBV6-2 or TRBV6-3 and J is TRBJ1-1; TRBD1 agrees at 8 bases. Trimming removed 8 bases from V and 7 bases from J; junction bases left unmatched: 9. Germline assignment: CDR1 MNHEY and CDR2 SVGEGT. The CDR3 runs 13 residues. The CDR3 is CASEGRGTGEAFF. The CDR3 coding sequence is TGTGCCAGCGAAGGAAGGGGGACAGGTGAAGCTTTCTTT.